The 9 T cell receptor beta chains below were found in one sample sequenced in a study of CD8 T cells in Susac syndrome. The RNA, about 0.45 to 1 ug, was put through reverse transcription using random hexamers. TCRdb itself ran the immunoSEQ multiplex PCR reads through MiXCR, one entry per CDR3 protein. The repertoire has around 200,000 distinct CDR3 sequences, under 97% of them found once; the top ten carry around 0.09%. The sequenced material came from CD4+ T cells from PBMCs. All receptors come from a human donor with multiple sclerosis.

This clonotype was recorded only once. The chain carries TRBV20-1 and TRBJ2-3; TRBD1 might be the D (5 bases). Germline V CDR1 and CDR2: DFQATT, SNEGSKA (reference sequence). Trimming pared 4 bases from V and 2 bases from J, leaving 13 bases between. The CDR3 is 14 amino acids. CDR3 nucleotides: TGCAGTGCTAACCTACAGGAAAACACAGATACGCAGTATTTT. It yields the protein CSANLQENTDTQYF.

The CDR3 DNA follows: TGCGCCAGCAGCTTGGACAGGGGGCAAGGTCAGCCCCAGCATTTT. It yields the protein CASSLDRGQGQPQHF. The V and J genes are TRBV5-1 and TRBJ1-5, with 9 nucleotides matching TRBD1. The CDR3 has 15 amino acids. Per the germline V gene, CDR1 is SGHRS and CDR2 is YFSETQ. The V gene end was trimmed by 0 bases and the J gene end by 6 bases; junction bases not matched to a gene: 4.

The chain uses TRBV21-1 and TRBJ2-6. TRBV21-1 corresponds to a pseudogene. The CDR3 extends over 15 amino acids. The CDR3 reads CASRCNFSGANVLTF. The CDR3 DNA reads TGTGCCAGCAGATGCAACTTCTCTGGGGCCAACGTCCTGACTTTC.

V and J are TRBV30 and TRBJ1-6; D is ambiguous. V lost 0 bases to trimming and J lost 6 bases, with 6 bases between them. The germline V gene encodes CDR1 GTSNPN and CDR2 SVGIG (reference sequence). The CDR3 runs to 13 residues. The CDR3 reads CAWSVGSNSPLHF. The CDR3 DNA reads as TGTGCCTGGAGTGTTGGCAGTAATTCACCCCTCCACTTT.

The chain carries TRBV7-9 and TRBJ1-3, with no clear D. The V gene's germline CDR1 is SEHNR and CDR2 FQNEAQ (reference sequence). CDR3 length: 13 residues. V lost 0 bases and J lost 4, with 4 bases in between. DNA of the CDR3: TGTGCCAGCAGCTTAGCGCAAGGAAACACCATATATTTT. As protein: CASSLAQGNTIYF.

This CDR3 is CASSTRQGNQPQHF. In DNA form, the CDR3 reads TGTGCCAGCAGCACAAGACAGGGCAATCAGCCCCAGCATTTT. The chain combines TRBV7-2 with TRBJ1-5, with D perhaps matching TRBD1 (6 bases). Trimming took off 5 bases at V and 2 bases at J, with 10 bases between the two ends. The CDR3 consists of 14 residues. CDR1 and CDR2 (germline): SGHTA, FQGNSA.

The J gene is TRBJ1-2, the V gene TRBV20-1; the D is unclear. CDR3 length equals 15 residues. Germline loops: CDR1 DFQATT, CDR2 SNEGSKA (reference sequence). The V end lost 7 bases, the J end lost 8 bases, and 26 bases lay between the germline ends. CDR3 coding DNA: TGCAGTGTTGGGCACTCGGGCCCTACCCGTTCAGGCTACACCTTC. This sequence encodes CSVGHSGPTRSGYTF.

This chain connects TRBV12-3 or TRBV12-4 to TRBJ2-5; D unresolved. There are 14 residues in the CDR3. V was trimmed by 1 base and J by 1 base, leaving 7 bases between them. In nucleotides, the CDR3 is TGTGCCAGCAGTTTAGGGCCCCTCCAAGAGACCCAGTACTTC. Amino acids: CASSLGPLQETQYF.

The chain couples TRBV7-9 to TRBJ2-2; maybe TRBD1 (5 bases). The V end was cut by 2 bases, the J end by 0 bases, with 10 bases between. Per the germline V gene, CDR1 is SEHNR and CDR2 is FQNEAQ (reference sequence). This CDR3 has 16 residues. CDR3 DNA sequence: TGTGCCAGCAGCTTACTGGGGCAGTCGAACACCGGGGAGCTGTTTTTT. As protein: CASSLLGQSNTGELFF.